Reported below is one TCR beta chain. The antigen is undetermined. During the collection period, no donor immune events like infections were recorded. This record comes from a study of identifying expanded T cells in peripheral blood. Study-wide results and limits: Across healthy donors, higher total template counts meant significantly greater roughly two-week count variance. Over approximately two and four weeks, about 15 and 18 clones changed, versus roughly 1.1 between replicates.

CDR3 length: 11 amino acids. V was pared by 6 bases and J by 5 bases, with 7 bases between. Germline V gene sequence: CDR1 MNHEY, CDR2 SMNVEV (reference sequence). Produced via immunoSEQ multiplex PCR; TCRdb's table is partial and in-frame only. This table has under 130,000 clones, around 89% appearing once. The rearrangement links TRBV27 to TRBJ1-2; D is unresolved. The TCR sequence derives from a person aged 18 to 70 in good health. Sequenced input: blood. CDR3 nucleotides: TGTGCCAGCAGCCGAGGTTATGGCTACACCTTC. Translation: CASSRGYGYTF.